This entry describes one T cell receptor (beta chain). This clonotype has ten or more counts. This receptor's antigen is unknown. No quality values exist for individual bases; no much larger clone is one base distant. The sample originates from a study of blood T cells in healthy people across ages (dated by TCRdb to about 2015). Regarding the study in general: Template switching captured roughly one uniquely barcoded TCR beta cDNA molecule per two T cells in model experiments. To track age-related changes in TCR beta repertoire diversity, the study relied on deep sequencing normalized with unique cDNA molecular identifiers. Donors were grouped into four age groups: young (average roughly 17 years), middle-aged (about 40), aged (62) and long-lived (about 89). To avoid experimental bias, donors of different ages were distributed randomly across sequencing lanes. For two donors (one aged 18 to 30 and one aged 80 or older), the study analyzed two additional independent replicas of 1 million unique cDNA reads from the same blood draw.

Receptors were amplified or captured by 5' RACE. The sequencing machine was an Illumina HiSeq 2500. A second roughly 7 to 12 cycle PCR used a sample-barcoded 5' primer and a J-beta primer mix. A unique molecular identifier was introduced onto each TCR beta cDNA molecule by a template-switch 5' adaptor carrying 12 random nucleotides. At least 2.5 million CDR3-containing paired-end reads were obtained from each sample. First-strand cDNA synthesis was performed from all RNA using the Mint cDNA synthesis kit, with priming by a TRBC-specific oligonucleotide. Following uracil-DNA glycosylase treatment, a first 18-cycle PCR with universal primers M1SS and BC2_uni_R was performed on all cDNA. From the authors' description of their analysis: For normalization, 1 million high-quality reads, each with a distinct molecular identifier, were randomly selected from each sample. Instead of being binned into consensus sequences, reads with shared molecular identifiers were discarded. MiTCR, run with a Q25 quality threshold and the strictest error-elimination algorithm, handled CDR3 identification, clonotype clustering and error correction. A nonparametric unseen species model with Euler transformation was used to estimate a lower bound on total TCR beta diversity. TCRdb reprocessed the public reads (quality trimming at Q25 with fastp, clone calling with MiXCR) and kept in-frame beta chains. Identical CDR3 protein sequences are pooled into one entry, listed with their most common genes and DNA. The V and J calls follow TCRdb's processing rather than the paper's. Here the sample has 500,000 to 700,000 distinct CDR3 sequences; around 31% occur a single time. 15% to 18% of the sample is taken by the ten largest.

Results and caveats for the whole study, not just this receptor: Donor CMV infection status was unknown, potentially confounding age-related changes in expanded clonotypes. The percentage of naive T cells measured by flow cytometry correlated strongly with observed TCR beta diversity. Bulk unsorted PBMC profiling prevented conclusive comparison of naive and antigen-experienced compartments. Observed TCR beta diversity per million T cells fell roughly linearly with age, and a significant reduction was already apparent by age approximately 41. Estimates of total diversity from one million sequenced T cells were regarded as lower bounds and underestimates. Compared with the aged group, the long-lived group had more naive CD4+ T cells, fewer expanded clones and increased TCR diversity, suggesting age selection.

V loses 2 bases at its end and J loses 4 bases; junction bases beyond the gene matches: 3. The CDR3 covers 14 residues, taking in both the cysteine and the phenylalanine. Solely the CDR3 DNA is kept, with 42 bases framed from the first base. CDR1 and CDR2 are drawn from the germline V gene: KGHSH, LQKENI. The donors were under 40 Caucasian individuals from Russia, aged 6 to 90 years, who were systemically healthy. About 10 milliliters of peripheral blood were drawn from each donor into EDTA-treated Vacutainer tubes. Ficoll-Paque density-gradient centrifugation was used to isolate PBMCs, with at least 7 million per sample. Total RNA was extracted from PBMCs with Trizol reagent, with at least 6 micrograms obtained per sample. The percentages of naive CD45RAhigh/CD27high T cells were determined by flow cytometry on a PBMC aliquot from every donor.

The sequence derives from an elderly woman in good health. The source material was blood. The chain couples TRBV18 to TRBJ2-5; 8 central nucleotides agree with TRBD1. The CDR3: CASSPVDRGETQYF. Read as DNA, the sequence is TGTGCCAGCTCACCAGTTGACAGGGGAGAGACCCAGTACTTC.